This TCR beta chain was found in a study of Ad26.COV2.S vaccination and SARS-CoV-2 variants. Study conclusions and caveats: Whether participants received vaccine or placebo, their non-spike TCR breadth was similar.

Here immunoSEQ multiplex PCR was the method, and the copy in TCRdb shows in-frame clones only, minus some. The table lists approximately 90,000 clones, approximately 77% of them singletons. Germline V gives CDR1 MNHEY, CDR2 SMNVEV (reference sequence). This CDR3 spans 14 amino acids. The V end lost 6 bases, the J end lost 4 bases, and 16 bases lay between the germline ends. There are many counts of this clone. Its antigen is still unknown. This clonotype was obtained from a human donor who had recovered from COVID-19. This sample comprised peripheral blood, obtained after recovery from COVID-19. The chain couples TRBV27 to TRBJ2-7; no firm D call. The CDR3 sequence is CASSLRATIYEQYF. CDR3 nucleotides: TGTGCCAGCAGCCTTCGGGCAACAATTTACGAGCAGTACTTC.